The 6 T cell receptor beta chains below come from one sample, sequenced in a study of OX40 agonist ivuxolimab in advanced cancers. Repertoires were generated with immunoSEQ multiplex PCR, while TCRdb's copy carries only in-frame clones and drops some. The sample consists of under 65,000 clones, approximately 90% of them appearing once. The specimen comprised CD4+ or CD8+ T cells sorted from blood, sampled in a trial of the OX40 agonist ivuxolimab. Receptor source: an adult with an advanced solid tumor such as melanoma, head and neck, liver or kidney cancer.

The rearrangement uses TRBV18 and TRBJ2-2, with 7 bases identical to TRBD2. The CDR3 contains 14 residues. CDR1 is KGHSH and CDR2 is LQKENI in the germline V gene. The V and J ends lost 1 base and 5 bases, in that order; junction bases with no gene match: 1. Here the CDR3 DNA reads TGTGCCAGCTCACCACGGCGGGAGACCGGGGAGCTGTTTTTT. Translated: CASSPRRETGELFF.

This clone has a handful of counts. The genes are TRBV5-1 and TRBJ1-5, with D possibly being TRBD1 (5 bases). Germline V CDR1 and CDR2: SGHRS, YFSETQ. V was shortened by 4 bases and J by 5 bases, with 10 bases between the two germline ends. The length of the CDR3 is 13 residues. The chain's CDR3 is CASSPQGHQPQHF. The CDR3 coding sequence is TGCGCCAGCAGCCCTCAGGGACATCAGCCCCAGCATTTT.

This rearrangement joins TRBV2 to TRBJ2-1, with 7 nucleotides matching TRBD1. CDR3 size: 14 residues. Looked up from germline, CDR1 is SNHLY and CDR2 is FYNNEI. The ends lost 6 bases at V and 2 bases at J; junction bases unmatched: 4. The DNA for the CDR3 is TGTGCCAGCAGGAGCAGGGGGACCTACAATGAGCAGTTCTTC. Residues: CASRSRGTYNEQFF.

This sequence joins TRBV6-1 and TRBJ2-3, with D perhaps TRBD2 (5 bases). Germline V gene data show CDR1 as MNHNS and CDR2 as SASEGT. Between the trimmed V and J ends, which lost 6 bases and 9 bases, there was a span of 13 bases. The CDR3 has 12 amino acids. This chain's CDR3 is CASSFPPGTQYF. CDR3 sequence (DNA): TGTGCCAGCAGCTTCCCCCCGGGAACGCAGTATTTT.

This chain uses TRBV19 with TRBJ2-3; D not resolved. Germline V gives CDR1 LNHDA, CDR2 SQIVND (reference sequence). V shed 8 bases and J shed 1 base, with 13 bases lying between them. The CDR3 runs 14 residues. DNA for the CDR3: TGTGCCAGTGCCCAAGGCCTGCGCACAGATACGCAGTATTTT. It yields the protein CASAQGLRTDTQYF. Supplemented by reference TRBV19 and TRBJ2-3, the full variable domain reads DGGITQSPKYLFRKEGQNVTLSCEQNLNHDAMYWYRQDPGQGLRLIYYSQIVNDFQKGDIAEGYSVSREKKESFPLTVTSAQKNPTAFYLCASAQGLRTDTQYFGPGTRLTVL.

J is TRBJ1-2 and V is TRBV9; D unresolved. The length of the CDR3 is 15 residues. Between the trimmed V and J ends, which lost 0 bases and 5 bases, there was a span of 14 bases. Germline CDR1 reads SGDLS; CDR2 reads YYNGEE. CDR3 sequence (DNA): TGTGCCAGCAGCGTAGAAGGATCGGCACGGTATGGCTACACCTTC. It encodes CASSVEGSARYGYTF.